The 21 T cell receptor beta chains listed next were all sequenced from one sample in a study of identical twins. TCRdb re-analysed the 5' RACE reads in MiXCR, keeping a single row per CDR3 protein. Counted here are 690,000 or so distinct CDR3 sequences, less than 7% occurring once; the ten biggest clones make up under 2%. Sequencing was performed on naive T cells sorted from blood. The origin of the receptors is a man aged 18 to 35 in good health.

The sample holds many counts of this clonotype. The chain carries TRBV12-3 or TRBV12-4 and TRBJ1-1, with 10 nucleotides matching TRBD1. This CDR3 is 14 amino acids long. The junction had 9 bases not matched to a gene; V was cut back by 5 bases and J by 9 bases. CDR3 protein: CASSEDRGLTKAFF. CDR3 DNA: TGTGCCAGCAGTGAGGACAGGGGGTTGACTAAAGCTTTCTTT.

The chain links TRBV2 to TRBJ2-2; no clear D. Germline assignment: CDR1 SNHLY and CDR2 FYNNEI. CDR3 size: 11 residues. The ends were cut back, 4 bases at V and 7 bases at J, with 4 bases in the middle. As DNA, the CDR3 is TGTGCCAGCAGTGTGGTCGGGGAGCTGTTTTTT. Translated, it gives CASSVVGELFF.

The J gene is TRBJ2-7, the V gene TRBV20-1; 8 bases are a match to TRBD2. V lost 0 bases, J lost 2 bases, and 12 bases stayed unmatched. The CDR3 is 17 residues long. CDR1 is DFQATT and CDR2 is SNEGSKA in the germline V gene (reference sequence). The CDR3 here is CSARDSSGTRPTYEQYF. CDR3 DNA: TGCAGTGCTAGAGATTCCTCCGGGACTAGGCCCACCTACGAGCAGTACTTC.

In this sample, this clonotype turned up many times. An end of the junction differs from the germline gene, which may be a read error. The V and J genes are TRBV20-1 and TRBJ2-3; possibly TRBD2 for D (5 bases). In germline, CDR1 is DFQATT, CDR2 SNEGSKA (reference sequence). The CDR3 contains 12 residues. CDR3 residues: CSARDGIAEGLF. The CDR3 bases are TGCAGTGCTAGAGATGGAATAGCCGAGGGCCTTTTT.

This clonotype was seen many times. The chain employs TRBV20-1 and TRBJ1-6; 8 bases agree with TRBD1. V shed 3 bases and J 14 bases; nucleotides not matched to a gene: 6. The V gene's germline CDR1 is DFQATT and CDR2 SNEGSKA (reference sequence). The CDR3 has 12 amino acids. CDR3: CSASSQGVTLHF. The CDR3 DNA sequence: TGCAGTGCTAGTTCACAGGGGGTAACCCTCCACTTT.

This clonotype was detected ten times or more. This chain joins TRBV10-3 and TRBJ1-5; 8 nucleotides align to TRBD1. From germline, CDR1 is ENHRY and CDR2 SYGVKD. The CDR3 contains 13 residues. V shed 5 bases, J shed 5 bases, and the junction held 2 bases outside the gene matches. Written as DNA, the CDR3 is TGTGCCATCAGTACGGACAGGGATCAGCCCCAGCATTTT. Protein sequence: CAISTDRDQPQHF.

This clonotype was counted at least ten times. The genes are TRBV20-1 and TRBJ2-1; the D is unclear. The V end was cut by 4 bases, the J end by 10 bases, with 17 bases between. This CDR3 is built from 13 residues. Germline CDR1 reads DFQATT; CDR2 reads SNEGSKA (reference sequence). The CDR3 DNA sequence: TGCAGTGCTACCACTACAGACAAGGACGAGCAGTTCTTC. It specifies CSATTTDKDEQFF.

This clonotype has more than one count but fewer than ten. J is TRBJ2-3 and V is TRBV20-1; D tentatively fits TRBD1 or TRBD2 (5 bases each). Trimming pared 7 bases from V and 2 bases from J, leaving 13 bases between. The length of the CDR3 is 13 residues. Germline V gene sequence: CDR1 DFQATT, CDR2 SNEGSKA (reference sequence). The CDR3 is CSGQAGTTDTQYF. CDR3 DNA: TGCAGTGGGCAGGCAGGGACCACAGATACGCAGTATTTT.

This sequence joins TRBV27 and TRBJ1-1, with D perhaps TRBD1 (6 bases). Germline lookup yields CDR1 MNHEY and CDR2 SMNVEV (reference sequence). This CDR3 is 17 amino acids long. Trimming removed 7 bases at V and 3 bases at J, with 24 bases between. Here the CDR3 reads CASTRLGGLSSYTEAFF. For the CDR3, the DNA is TGTGCCAGCACTAGGTTGGGGGGGCTCTCCTCATACACTGAAGCTTTCTTT.

The rearrangement joins TRBV7-9 to TRBJ2-3; TRBD1 might be the D (5 bases). The CDR3 is 15 amino acids. Per the germline V gene, CDR1 is SEHNR and CDR2 is FQNEAQ (reference sequence). V lost 1 base to trimming and J lost 4 bases, with 12 bases between them. The CDR3 coding sequence is TGTGCCAGCAGCTTAGGCCCCCAGGGTTCAGATACGCAGTATTTT. It yields the protein CASSLGPQGSDTQYF.

This clonotype was seen more than once but under ten times. This rearrangement joins TRBV5-6 to TRBJ2-7; TRBD2 is a possible D gene (5 bases). CDR3 length: 15 residues. V was pared by 0 bases and J by 1 base, with 11 bases between. Germline CDR1 and CDR2: SGHDT and YYEEEE. The CDR3 reads CASSLGGLVSYEQYF. The DNA for the CDR3 is TGTGCCAGCAGCTTGGGAGGGCTAGTGTCCTACGAGCAGTACTTC.

J is TRBJ2-5 and V is TRBV18; 7 nucleotides match TRBD1. J was trimmed by 3 bases and V by 6 bases; bases with no gene match: 13. Germline CDR1 KGHSH, CDR2 LQKENI. The length of the CDR3 is 16 residues. CDR3 sequence (DNA): TGTGCCAGCTCGGCCACATATAGGGGGCAGGAAGAGACCCAGTACTTC. Protein: CASSATYRGQEETQYF.

This clonotype appeared a few times. The chain is built from TRBV6-1 and TRBJ1-5; unclear D gene. V was shortened by 3 bases and J by 3 bases, with 6 bases between the two germline ends. The germline V gene has CDR1 MNHNS and CDR2 SASEGT. The CDR3 has 13 residues. CDR3 protein: CASSESPNQPQHF. The CDR3 nucleotides read TGTGCCAGCAGTGAGAGCCCCAATCAGCCCCAGCATTTT.

The chain couples TRBV5-6 to TRBJ2-1, with D maybe TRBD2 (6 bases). Germline CDR1 is SGHDT and CDR2 is YYEEEE. CDR3 length: 18 amino acids. Trimming took off 0 bases at V and 5 bases at J, with 21 bases between the two ends. CDR3 nucleotides: TGTGCCAGCAGCTTGGGGCCCGGGGAGGTTTACGTGAACAATGAGCAGTTCTTC. The encoded protein is CASSLGPGEVYVNNEQFF.

This clonotype was seen many times. The CDR3 nucleotides are TGTGCCAGCAGCCAAAGCCCGGGACAGGGTAGCTCCTACAATGAGCAGTTCTTC. Protein sequence: CASSQSPGQGSSYNEQFF. V gene TRBV11-1 combines with J gene TRBJ2-1; 9 nucleotides align to TRBD1. The CDR3 spans 18 residues. CDR1 SGHAT and CDR2 FQDESV come from the germline V gene (reference sequence). Trimming removed 5 bases from V and 0 bases from J; junction bases left unmatched: 11.

The chain combines TRBV6-1 with TRBJ1-5; tentative D call: TRBD1 (5 bases). The CDR3 consists of 15 residues. Germline CDR1 reads MNHNS; CDR2 reads SASEGT. Trimming stripped 2 bases from V and 3 bases from J, with 11 bases between. This chain's CDR3 is CASSESRGINQPQHF. The DNA of the CDR3 is TGTGCCAGCAGTGAATCCCGGGGGATCAATCAGCCCCAGCATTTT.

This clonotype was recorded at least ten times. The chain is built from TRBV6-1 and TRBJ2-7; D unclear. The CDR3 runs 13 residues. Trimming stripped 7 bases from V and 6 bases from J, with 16 bases between. The V gene's germline CDR1 is MNHNS and CDR2 SASEGT. CDR3 region: CASTPSITSEQYF. For the CDR3, the DNA is TGTGCCAGCACCCCATCGATTACGTCCGAGCAGTACTTC.

This clonotype appeared a single time. J is TRBJ2-3 and V is TRBV10-2; 14 nucleotides match TRBD2. V gave up 7 bases and J gave up 6 bases; unmatched junction bases: 6. The CDR3 length is 15 residues. Germline CDR1 is WSHSY and CDR2 is SAAADI. In DNA form, the CDR3 reads TGCGCCAGCACCGTGACTAGCGGGAGGGCTGATACGCAGTATTTT. Translating it yields CASTVTSGRADTQYF.

The chain recombines TRBV30 with TRBJ2-1; 7 nucleotides agree with TRBD2. The CDR3 runs 13 residues. Germline CDR1 is GTSNPN and CDR2 is SVGIG (reference sequence). Trimming at V came to 5 bases and at J to 4 bases, leaving 5 bases not matched to a gene. For the CDR3, the DNA is TGTGCCTGGCTTAGGGAGGGGTACAATGAGCAGTTCTTC. It codes for CAWLREGYNEQFF.

This clonotype was picked up a small number of times. V usage is TRBV20-1 and J usage is TRBJ2-1, with 12 positions matching TRBD2. From germline, CDR1 is DFQATT and CDR2 SNEGSKA (reference sequence). The V gene end was trimmed by 6 bases and the J gene end by 12 bases; junction bases not matched to a gene: 15. The CDR3 length is 15 residues. CDR3 nucleotide sequence: TGCAGTGCCGACCTGACTAGCGGGAGATATCGGGGGCAGTTCTTC. This sequence encodes CSADLTSGRYRGQFF.

Ten or more counts support this clonotype. V usage is TRBV20-1 and J usage is TRBJ2-1, with 10 bases aligning to TRBD2. Germline V CDR1 and CDR2: DFQATT, SNEGSKA (reference sequence). V lost 3 bases, J lost 6 bases, and 2 bases stayed unmatched. The CDR3 extends over 13 amino acids. CDR3 in DNA: TGCAGTGCTAGGAGACTAGCGGGCAATGAGCAGTTCTTC. This encodes CSARRLAGNEQFF.